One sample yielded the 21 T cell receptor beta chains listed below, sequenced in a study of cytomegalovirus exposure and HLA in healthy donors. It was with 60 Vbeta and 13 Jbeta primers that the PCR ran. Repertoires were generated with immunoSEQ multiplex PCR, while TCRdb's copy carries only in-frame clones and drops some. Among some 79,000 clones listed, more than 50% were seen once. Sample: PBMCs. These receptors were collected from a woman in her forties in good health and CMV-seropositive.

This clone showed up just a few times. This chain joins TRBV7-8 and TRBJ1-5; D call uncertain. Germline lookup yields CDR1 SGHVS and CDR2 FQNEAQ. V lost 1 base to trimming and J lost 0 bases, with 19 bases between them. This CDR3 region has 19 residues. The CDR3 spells CASSLVTATQRYSNQPQHF. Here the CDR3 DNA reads TGTGCCAGCAGCTTAGTTACAGCAACCCAACGCTATAGCAATCAGCCCCAGCATTTT.

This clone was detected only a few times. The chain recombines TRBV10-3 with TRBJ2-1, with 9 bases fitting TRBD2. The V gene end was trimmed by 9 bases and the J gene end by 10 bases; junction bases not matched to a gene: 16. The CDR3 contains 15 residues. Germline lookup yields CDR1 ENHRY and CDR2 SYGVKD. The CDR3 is CAISSGTSLRSEQFF. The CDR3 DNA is TGTGCCATATCTTCCGGGACTAGCCTTAGAAGCGAGCAGTTCTTC.

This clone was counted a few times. The CDR3 DNA reads as TGTGCCATCAGTGAGTCGATACGCGTACTATACAATGAGCAGTTCTTC. Translated, it gives CAISESIRVLYNEQFF. The genes are TRBV10-3 and TRBJ2-1; D is unclear. V dropped 0 bases and J dropped 4 bases, with 13 bases sitting between them. Germline values: CDR1 ENHRY, CDR2 SYGVKD. This CDR3 comprises 16 residues.

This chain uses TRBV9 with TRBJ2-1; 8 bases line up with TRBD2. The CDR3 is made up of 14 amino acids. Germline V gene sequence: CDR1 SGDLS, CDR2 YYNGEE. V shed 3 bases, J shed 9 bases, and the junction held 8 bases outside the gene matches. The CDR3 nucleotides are TGTGCCAGCAGCGCGGAGGGACTAGTCGGTGAGCAGTTCTTC. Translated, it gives CASSAEGLVGEQFF.

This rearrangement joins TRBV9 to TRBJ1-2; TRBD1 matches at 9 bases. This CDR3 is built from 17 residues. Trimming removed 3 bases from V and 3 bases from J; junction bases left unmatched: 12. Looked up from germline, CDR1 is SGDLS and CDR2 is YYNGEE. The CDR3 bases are TGTGCCAGCAGCGGGGGCCGAGACAGGGGGTCGGACTATGGCTACACCTTC. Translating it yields CASSGGRDRGSDYGYTF.

CDR3 region: CASSLATGTASSDTQYF. The CDR3 bases are TGCGCCAGCAGCCTGGCAACCGGGACAGCGTCGTCAGATACGCAGTATTTT. The chain carries TRBV4-3 and TRBJ2-3; 7 bases agree with TRBD1. The V and J ends lost 4 bases and 4 bases, in that order; junction bases with no gene match: 14. Germline loops: CDR1 LGHNA, CDR2 YSLEER. The CDR3 has 17 residues.

CDR3: CASSEGQTYGYTF. The CDR3 region has the DNA TGTGCCAGCTCAGAGGGACAGACCTATGGCTACACCTTC. The chain has TRBV18 and TRBJ1-2; 7 bases are shared with TRBD1. Trimming removed 5 bases from V and 4 bases from J; junction bases left unmatched: 4. Germline lookup yields CDR1 KGHSH and CDR2 LQKENI. The CDR3 extends over 13 amino acids.

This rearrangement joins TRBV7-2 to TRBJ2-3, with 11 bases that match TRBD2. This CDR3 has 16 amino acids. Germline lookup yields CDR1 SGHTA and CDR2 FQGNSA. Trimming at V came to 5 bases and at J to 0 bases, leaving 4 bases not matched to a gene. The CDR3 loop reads CASSPRLAGSTDTQYF. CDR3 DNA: TGTGCCAGCAGCCCAAGACTAGCGGGAAGCACAGATACGCAGTATTTT. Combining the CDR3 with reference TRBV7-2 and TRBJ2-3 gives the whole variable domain GAGVSQSPSNKVTEKGKDVELRCDPISGHTALYWYRQSLGQGLEFLIYFQGNSAPDKSGLPSDRFSAERTGGSVSTLTIQRTQQEDSAVYLCASSPRLAGSTDTQYFGPGTRLTVL.

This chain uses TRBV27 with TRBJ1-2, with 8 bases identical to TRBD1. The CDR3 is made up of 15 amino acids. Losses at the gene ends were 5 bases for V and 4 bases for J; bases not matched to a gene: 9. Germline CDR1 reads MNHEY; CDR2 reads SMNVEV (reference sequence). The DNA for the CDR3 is TGTGCCAGCAGTGAGCGGGACAGGCACCCCTATGGCTACACCTTC. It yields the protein CASSERDRHPYGYTF.

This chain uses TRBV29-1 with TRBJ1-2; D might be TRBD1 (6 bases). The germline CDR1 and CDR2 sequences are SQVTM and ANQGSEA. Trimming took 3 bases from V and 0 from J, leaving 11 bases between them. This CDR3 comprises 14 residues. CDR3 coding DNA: TGCAGCGTTGACCGAGGGACAACTAACTATGGCTACACCTTC. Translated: CSVDRGTTNYGYTF.

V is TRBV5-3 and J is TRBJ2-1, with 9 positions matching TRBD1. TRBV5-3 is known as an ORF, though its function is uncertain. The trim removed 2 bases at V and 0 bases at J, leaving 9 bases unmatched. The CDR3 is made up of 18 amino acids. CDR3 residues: CARSFRTGESPSYNEQFF. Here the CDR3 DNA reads TGTGCCAGAAGCTTTAGGACAGGGGAATCTCCCTCCTACAATGAGCAGTTCTTC.

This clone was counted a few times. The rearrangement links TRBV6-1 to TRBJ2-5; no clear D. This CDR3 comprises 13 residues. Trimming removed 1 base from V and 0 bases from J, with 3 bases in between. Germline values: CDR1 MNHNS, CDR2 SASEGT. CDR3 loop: CASSEGDQETQYF. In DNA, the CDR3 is TGTGCCAGCAGTGAAGGAGACCAAGAGACCCAGTACTTC.

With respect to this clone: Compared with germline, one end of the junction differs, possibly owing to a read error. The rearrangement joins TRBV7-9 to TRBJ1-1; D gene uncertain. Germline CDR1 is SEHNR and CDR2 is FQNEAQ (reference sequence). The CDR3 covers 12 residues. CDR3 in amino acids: CSSSLEGRGSQF. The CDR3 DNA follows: TGTTCCAGCAGCTTAGAAGGCAGAGGATCTCAATTT.

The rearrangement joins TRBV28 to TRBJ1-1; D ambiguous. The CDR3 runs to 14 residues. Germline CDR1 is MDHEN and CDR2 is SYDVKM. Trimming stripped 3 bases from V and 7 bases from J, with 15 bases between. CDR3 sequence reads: CASSFPSWALEAFF. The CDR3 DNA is TGTGCCAGCAGTTTCCCCTCCTGGGCCCTTGAAGCTTTCTTT. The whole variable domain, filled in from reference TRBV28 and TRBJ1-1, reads DVKVTQSSRYLVKRTGEKVFLECVQDMDHENMFWYRQDPGLGLRLIYFSYDVKMKEKGDIPEGYSVSREKKERFSLILESASTNQTSMYLCASSFPSWALEAFFGQGTRLTVV.

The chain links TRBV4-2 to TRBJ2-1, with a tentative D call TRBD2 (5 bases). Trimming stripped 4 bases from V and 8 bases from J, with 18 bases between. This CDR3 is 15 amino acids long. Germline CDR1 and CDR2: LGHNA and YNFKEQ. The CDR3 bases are TGTGCCAGCAGCCGTACTAGATTGGCCGGGGATGAGCAGTTCTTC. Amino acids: CASSRTRLAGDEQFF.

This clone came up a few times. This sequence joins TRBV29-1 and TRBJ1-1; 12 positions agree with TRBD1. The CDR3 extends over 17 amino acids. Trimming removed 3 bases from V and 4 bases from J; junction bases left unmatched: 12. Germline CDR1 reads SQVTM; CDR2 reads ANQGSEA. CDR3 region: CSVDEGGQGAEGTEAFF. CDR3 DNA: TGCAGCGTTGATGAAGGGGGACAGGGGGCTGAAGGCACTGAAGCTTTCTTT.

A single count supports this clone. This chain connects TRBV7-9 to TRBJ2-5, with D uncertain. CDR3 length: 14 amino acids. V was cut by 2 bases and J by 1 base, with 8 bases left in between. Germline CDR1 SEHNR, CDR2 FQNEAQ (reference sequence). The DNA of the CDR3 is TGTGCCAGCAGCTTAACGCCCAGCCAAGAGACCCAGTACTTC. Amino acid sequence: CASSLTPSQETQYF.

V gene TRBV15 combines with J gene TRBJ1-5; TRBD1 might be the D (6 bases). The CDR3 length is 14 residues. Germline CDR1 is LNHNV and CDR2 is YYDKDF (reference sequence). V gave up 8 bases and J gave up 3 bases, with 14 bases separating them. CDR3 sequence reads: CATQTGHFNQPQHF. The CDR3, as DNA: TGTGCCACCCAGACGGGACACTTCAATCAGCCCCAGCATTTT. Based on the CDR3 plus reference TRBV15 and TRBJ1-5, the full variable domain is DAMVIQNPRYQVTQFGKPVTLSCSQTLNHNVMYWYQQKSSQAPKLLFHYYDKDFNNEADTPDNFQSRRPNTSFCFLDIRSPGLGDTAMYLCATQTGHFNQPQHFGDGTRLSIL.

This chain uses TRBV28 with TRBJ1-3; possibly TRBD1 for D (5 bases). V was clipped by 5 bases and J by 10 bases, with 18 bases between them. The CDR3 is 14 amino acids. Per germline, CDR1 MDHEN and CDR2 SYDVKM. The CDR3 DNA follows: TGTGCCAGCAGTCCCCGGGACTCCTTTGGAACCATATATTTT. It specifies CASSPRDSFGTIYF.

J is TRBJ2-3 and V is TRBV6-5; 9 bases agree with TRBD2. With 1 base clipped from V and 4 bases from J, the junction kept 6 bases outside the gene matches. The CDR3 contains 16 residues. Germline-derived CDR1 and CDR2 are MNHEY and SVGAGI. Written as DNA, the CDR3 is TGTGCCAGCAGTTACTACGCGGGAGGGCCCGCAGATACGCAGTATTTT. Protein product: CASSYYAGGPADTQYF.

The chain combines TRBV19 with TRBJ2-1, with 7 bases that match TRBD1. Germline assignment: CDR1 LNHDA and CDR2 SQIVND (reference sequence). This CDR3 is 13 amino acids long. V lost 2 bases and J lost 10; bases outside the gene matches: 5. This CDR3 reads CASSINRGVEQFF. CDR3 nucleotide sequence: TGTGCCAGTAGTATAAACAGGGGCGTGGAGCAGTTCTTC.